Shown below are 10 T cell receptor beta chains from a single sample sequenced in a study of shared clonotypes between healthy human individuals. Assay used: immunoSEQ multiplex PCR; TCRdb lists only in-frame clones, some missing. Among some 980,000 clones listed, 76% were seen once. Source material: memory CD4+ T cells sorted from blood. Subset denoted: CD45RA-negative fraction. These receptors all stem from a man between 18 and 35 years old in good health.

The rearrangement uses TRBV10-3 and TRBJ1-1; 9 positions agree with TRBD1. Trimming removed 4 bases from V and 0 bases from J; junction bases left unmatched: 6. The CDR3 totals 16 residues. The germline V gene encodes CDR1 ENHRY and CDR2 SYGVKD. The CDR3: CAISGSGTGLNTEAFF. The CDR3 DNA follows: TGTGCCATCAGTGGATCCGGGACAGGGTTGAACACTGAAGCTTTCTTT.

The rearrangement links TRBV11-2 to TRBJ2-7; D remains unclear. V lost 0 bases and J lost 7, with 31 bases in between. The CDR3 contains 20 residues. The germline V gene has CDR1 SGHAT and CDR2 FQNNGV. The CDR3 protein is CASSLDRKRSLPPLLGEQYF. DNA for the CDR3: TGTGCCAGCAGCTTAGATAGAAAGAGGAGCCTCCCCCCCTTGCTAGGGGAGCAGTACTTC.

The rearrangement uses TRBV6-6 and TRBJ1-5; no reliable D call. The V and J ends lost 8 bases and 5 bases respectively, with 7 bases between them. From germline, CDR1 is MNHNY and CDR2 SVGAGI (reference sequence). The CDR3 has 11 amino acids. CDR3 nucleotide sequence: TGTGCCAGCGGTGACGATCAGCCCCAGCATTTT. Translated: CASGDDQPQHF.

The chain joins TRBV7-2 to TRBJ1-1; D might be TRBD1 (5 bases). Germline-derived CDR1 and CDR2 are SGHTA and FQGNSA. The V and J ends lost 5 bases and 0 bases respectively, with 10 bases between them. This CDR3 is built from 14 residues. The CDR3 region has the DNA TGTGCCAGCAGCCTTGTCAGGGTGAACACTGAAGCTTTCTTT. Its protein product is CASSLVRVNTEAFF.

The genes are TRBV5-4 and TRBJ2-1, with 8 bases fitting TRBD1. The CDR3 covers 15 residues. The J segment lost 2 bases and the V segment lost 3 bases, leaving 4 bases of the junction unmatched. The germline V gene has CDR1 SGHNT and CDR2 YYREEE (reference sequence). CDR3 region: CASSSARGPYNEQFF. CDR3 DNA: TGTGCCAGCAGCTCGGCCAGGGGGCCCTACAATGAGCAGTTCTTC.

The J gene is TRBJ2-5, the V gene TRBV4-1, with 7 nucleotides matching TRBD1. J was trimmed by 9 bases and V by 3 bases; bases with no gene match: 13. The germline V gene encodes CDR1 MGHRA and CDR2 YSYEKL. The length of the CDR3 is 15 residues. CDR3 protein: CASSQEKTGFISQYF. The CDR3 nucleotides are TGCGCCAGCAGCCAGGAGAAGACAGGGTTTATTTCCCAGTACTTC.

This clone was recorded at least ten times. The same CDR3 also results from other DNA sequences found in this sample. This chain links TRBV30 with TRBJ1-2; D possibly corresponds to TRBD1 (6 bases). V dropped 4 bases and J dropped 2 bases, with 11 bases sitting between them. The V gene's germline CDR1 is GTSNPN and CDR2 SVGIG (reference sequence). This CDR3 is 13 amino acids long. CDR3 sequence: CAWTIGGNYGYTF. Here the CDR3 DNA reads TGTGCCTGGACTATAGGGGGGAACTATGGCTACACCTTC.

The sample holds one count of this clone. CDR3 residues: CSVGFVGGLNTEAFF. The CDR3 DNA reads as TGCAGCGTTGGATTCGTCGGGGGGCTAAACACTGAAGCTTTCTTT. This chain uses TRBV29-1 with TRBJ1-1, with D possibly TRBD1 on 6 matching bases. V lost 4 bases and J lost 2, with 17 bases in between. CDR1 and CDR2 (germline): SQVTM, ANQGSEA. CDR3 length equals 15 residues.

This clone came up a few times. The chain combines TRBV6-1 with TRBJ2-1; unclear D gene. Between the trimmed V and J ends, which lost 6 bases and 3 bases, there was a span of 15 bases. Germline lookup yields CDR1 MNHNS and CDR2 SASEGT. The CDR3 loop spans 15 amino acids. The CDR3, as DNA: TGTGCCAGCAGGAGAGACGGAAAAGTCTACAATGAGCAGTTCTTC. It is translated as CASRRDGKVYNEQFF.

The chain employs TRBV6-5 and TRBJ1-2; D is perhaps TRBD1 (5 bases). V was pared by 8 bases and J by 4 bases, with 11 bases between. The CDR3 spans 12 residues. Germline V gene data show CDR1 as MNHEY and CDR2 as SVGAGI. The CDR3 DNA is TGTGCCAGCTTCGAGGGGTCCTATGGCTACACCTTC. Encoded protein: CASFEGSYGYTF.